This is a list of T cell receptor beta chains from one sample in a study of regulatory T cells in long-lasting Graves disease. TCRdb passed the multiplex PCR reads through MiXCR, listing each CDR3 protein once. The sample carries roughly 700,000 distinct CDR3 sequences, about 30% recorded once. Sequencing was performed on peripheral blood mononuclear cells (PBMCs), taken when the disease was refractory, from a patient treated with antithyroid drugs. The receptors shown here come from a female donor with Graves disease. Both conserved end residues are part of each CDR3. Each record gives: clone size, J gene, V gene, CDR3 protein. Rows may omit the clone size; those that give it use once, few, many or a size class.

NA	TRBJ1-3	TRBV7-9	CAGGSKSGNTIYF
NA	TRBJ2-3	TRBV29-1	CSVSATDTQYF
NA	TRBJ2-5	TRBV28	CASSPSTGFRETQYF
NA	TRBJ2-7	TRBV19	CASSIRDREDYEQYF
few	NA	TRBV20-1	CSAYGGTGVRTYEQYF
few	TRBJ1-2	TRBV19	CASRKENYGYTF
NA	TRBJ2-1	TRBV7-9	CASSHPGLAAISYNEQFF
few	TRBJ1-2	TRBV27	CASSLSLLGGPSGYTF
NA	TRBJ1-5	TRBV6-1	CASSSQGGGNQPQHF
NA	TRBJ2-5	TRBV12-5	CASGLRGDSQETQYF
NA	TRBJ1-3	TRBV15	CATSSIGRGNTIYF
many	TRBJ2-7	TRBV6-5	CASSSTGRPYF
NA	TRBJ1-1	TRBV6-5	CASSYSARGVTEAFF
NA	TRBJ2-5	TRBV7-9	CASSLGAGVQETQYF
NA	TRBJ1-1	TRBV5-1	CASSLGQGGPNTEAFF
NA	TRBJ1-6	TRBV2	CASSEVRGTSPLHF
NA	TRBJ1-5	TRBV28	CASSSRRGNQPQHF
NA	TRBJ1-5	TRBV20-1	CSAPIRGNQPQHF
few	TRBJ1-2	TRBV28	CASTPPGALNYGYTF
many	TRBJ2-5	TRBV2	CASSDWETQYF
few	TRBJ2-1	TRBV6-2/TRBV6-3	CASSYGAYNEQFF
few	TRBJ1-1	TRBV20-1	CSARSPSNTEAFF
few	TRBJ2-2	TRBV29-1	CSVASGTNTGELFF
few	TRBJ1-1	TRBV20-1	CSARDRDRGHTEAFF
NA	TRBJ1-4	TRBV6-1	CASSTGLVYEKLFF
few	TRBJ1-1	TRBV2	CASSEERLLGAFF
NA	TRBJ1-2	TRBV6-1	CASSVQDGGNYGYTF
few	TRBJ1-5	TRBV6-1	CASSEMTSNQPQHF
few	TRBJ2-3	TRBV11-2	CASSLDRTGGTDTQYF
few	TRBJ1-1	TRBV29-1	CSVHTSATEAFF
NA	TRBJ2-1	TRBV20-1	CSAIRDSSYNEQFF
NA	TRBJ2-2	TRBV30	CAWSSLATAGELFF
NA	TRBJ1-1	TRBV6-2/TRBV6-3	CASSRSTGVRNTEAFF
few	TRBJ1-2	TRBV6-2/TRBV6-3	CASSESGTNHYGYTF
NA	TRBJ1-2	TRBV28	CACAQGGYGYTF